Sequencing of this TCR beta chain was carried out in a study of T cell changes during pregnancy in multiple sclerosis. This clone was seen only once. The V gene's germline CDR1 is SGDLS and CDR2 YYNGEE. Trimming at V came to 1 base and at J to 5 bases, leaving 2 bases not matched to a gene. CDR3 length equals 13 residues. Generated by immunoSEQ multiplex PCR, the TCRdb table keeps only in-frame clones and is missing some. The table records about 44,000 clones, 90% to 97% of them present only once. The clonotype was recovered from a female donor with multiple sclerosis, enrolled in a pregnancy study. The chain has TRBV9 and TRBJ2-5, with TRBD2 identical over 7 bases. Source: peripheral blood, taken in the second trimester of pregnancy. CDR3 bases: TGTGCCAGCAGCGTATACGGGAGGGAGACCCAGTACTTC. This translates into CASSVYGRETQYF.